These T cell receptor beta chains were read from a single sample in a study of T-cell reconstitution after alpha-beta-depleted transplantation in children. TCRdb analysed the PCR reads with MiXCR anew, one entry per CDR3 protein. The sample lists approximately 490,000 distinct CDR3 sequences, around 13% occurring once. The sequences come from PBMCs from the stem cell graft donor, collected from the stem cell graft. These TCRs come from a human donor who donated a stem cell graft to a child with combined immunodeficiency. The CDR3 runs from the conserved cysteine through the conserved F or W. Fields, in order: D gene, V gene, clone size, J gene, CDR3 protein, CDR3 DNA. The D gene is left open where the match is weak. Clone sizes are given selectively: once, few, many, or a class where the clone is expanded.

D: NA
V: TRBV10-3
size: few
J: TRBJ2-2
CDR3: CAIGVKEGTGELFF
DNA: TGTGCCATCGGAGTCAAGGAGGGCACCGGGGAGCTGTTTTTT

D: NA
V: TRBV3-1
size: NA
J: TRBJ2-7
CDR3: CASSQGIRGQTPYEQYF
DNA: TGTGCCAGCAGCCAAGGGATAAGAGGTCAGACTCCCTACGAGCAGTACTTC

D: NA
V: TRBV29-1
size: few
J: TRBJ2-1
CDR3: CSVELGGSGQYNEQFF
DNA: TGCAGCGTTGAATTAGGAGGTTCCGGACAGTACAATGAGCAGTTCTTC

D: TRBD2
V: TRBV20-1
size: NA
J: TRBJ2-7
CDR3: CSARSGLAGGPIAYEQYF
DNA: TGCAGTGCTAGATCGGGACTAGCGGGGGGGCCAATCGCCTACGAGCAGTACTTC

D: NA
V: TRBV5-5
size: NA
J: TRBJ1-1
CDR3: CASSLQTENTEAFF
DNA: TGTGCCAGCAGCTTACAAACGGAGAACACTGAAGCTTTCTTT

D: TRBD2
V: TRBV12-3/TRBV12-4
size: few
J: TRBJ2-7
CDR3: CASSLVGLAGSYEQYF
DNA: TGTGCCAGCAGTTTAGTTGGCCTAGCGGGTTCCTACGAGCAGTACTTC

D: NA
V: TRBV5-1
size: NA
J: TRBJ2-6
CDR3: CASSLAWGANVLTF
DNA: TGCGCCAGCAGCTTGGCCTGGGGGGCCAACGTCCTGACTTTC

D: NA
V: TRBV5-1
size: many
J: TRBJ2-7
CDR3: CASSLDVGLSYEQYF
DNA: TGCGCCAGCAGCTTGGATGTAGGTCTCTCCTACGAGCAGTACTTC

D: NA
V: TRBV6-5
size: many
J: TRBJ1-4
CDR3: CASSLGLGAGEKLFF
DNA: TGTGCCAGCAGTTTGGGACTGGGTGCTGGTGAAAAACTGTTTTTT

D: TRBD2
V: TRBV27
size: few
J: TRBJ2-7
CDR3: CASRDPGLGIYEQYF
DNA: TGTGCCAGCAGGGATCCGGGACTAGGGATCTACGAGCAGTACTTC

D: NA
V: TRBV5-1
size: few
J: TRBJ2-7
CDR3: CASSLGAQGRFEQYF
DNA: TGCGCCAGCAGCTTGGGAGCGCAGGGGCGCTTCGAGCAGTACTTC

D: NA
V: TRBV29-1
size: many
J: TRBJ1-1
CDR3: CSVRRDPGDTEAFF
DNA: TGCAGCGTTCGCCGGGACCCTGGGGACACTGAAGCTTTCTTT

D: TRBD2
V: TRBV2
size: many
J: TRBJ2-1
CDR3: CASTMGTSGRYNEQFF
DNA: TGTGCCAGCACCATGGGGACTAGCGGAAGATACAATGAGCAGTTCTTC

D: NA
V: TRBV5-1
size: many
J: TRBJ2-5
CDR3: CASSLVGGRETQYF
DNA: TGTGCCAGCAGCTTAGTCGGGGGCCGAGAGACCCAGTACTTC

D: NA
V: TRBV12-3/TRBV12-4
size: few
J: TRBJ2-1
CDR3: CASSPVGRRNEQFF
DNA: TGTGCCAGCAGCCCAGTGGGAAGGCGCAATGAGCAGTTCTTC

D: TRBD1
V: TRBV7-2
size: NA
J: TRBJ1-2
CDR3: CASSYQQGRGGYTF
DNA: TGTGCCAGCAGCTACCAACAGGGGAGGGGTGGCTACACCTTC

D: NA
V: TRBV5-1
size: NA
J: TRBJ1-4
CDR3: CASSPTFPGSGTNEKLFF
DNA: TGCGCCAGCAGTCCCACCTTCCCAGGGTCAGGGACTAATGAAAAACTGTTTTTT

D: NA
V: TRBV7-2
size: NA
J: TRBJ1-4
CDR3: CASSLQGRATNEKLFF
DNA: TGTGCCAGCAGCTTACAGGGGAGGGCAACTAATGAAAAACTGTTTTTT

D: TRBD2
V: TRBV11-2
size: once
J: TRBJ2-7
CDR3: CASSRLAGGREQYF
DNA: TGTGCCAGCAGTCGACTAGCGGGAGGGAGGGAGCAGTACTTC

D: NA
V: TRBV11-1
size: many
J: TRBJ2-7
CDR3: CASSPRTAGEQYF
DNA: TGTGCCAGCAGCCCGCGGACCGCCGGGGAGCAGTACTTC

D: NA
V: TRBV7-3
size: few
J: TRBJ2-1
CDR3: CASSSLRGTPTFHEQFF
DNA: TGTGCCAGCAGTTCCTTACGTGGGACCCCCACTTTCCATGAGCAGTTCTTC

D: NA
V: TRBV5-1
size: NA
J: TRBJ1-5
CDR3: CASATSVGTDTQHF
DNA: TGCGCCAGCGCTACTAGCGTAGGCACAGATACGCAGCATTTT

D: TRBD2
V: TRBV3-1
size: once
J: TRBJ2-3
CDR3: CASSSRTSGFTDTQYF
DNA: TGTGCCAGCAGCTCCCGTACTAGCGGCTTCACAGATACGCAGTATTTT

D: NA
V: TRBV6-5
size: NA
J: TRBJ1-5
CDR3: CASSYSIISNQPQHF
DNA: TGTGCCAGCAGTTACTCGATTATTAGCAATCAGCCCCAGCATTTT

D: TRBD1
V: TRBV6-5
size: once
J: TRBJ2-1
CDR3: CASSHSRTGKNEQFF
DNA: TGTGCCAGCAGTCACTCGAGGACAGGGAAGAATGAGCAGTTCTTC

D: TRBD1
V: TRBV7-2
size: many
J: TRBJ1-3
CDR3: CASRQGTGNTIYF
DNA: TGTGCCAGCCGACAGGGTACTGGAAACACCATATATTTT

D: TRBD1
V: TRBV5-5
size: few
J: TRBJ2-7
CDR3: CASSLGQGRDEQYF
DNA: TGTGCCAGCAGCTTAGGACAGGGGCGGGACGAGCAGTACTTC

D: TRBD1
V: TRBV29-1
size: few
J: TRBJ1-1
CDR3: CSVHGTATSFF
DNA: TGCAGCGTTCATGGGACAGCAACGTCTTTCTTT

D: TRBD1
V: TRBV28
size: few
J: TRBJ2-7
CDR3: CASSLPPLGQDTTDEQYF
DNA: TGTGCCAGCAGTTTGCCTCCCCTGGGACAGGACACGACGGACGAGCAGTACTTC

D: NA
V: TRBV29-1
size: NA
J: TRBJ2-1
CDR3: CSDRPYRGNEQFF
DNA: TGCAGCGACAGGCCCTACCGGGGCAATGAGCAGTTCTTC

D: NA
V: TRBV20-1
size: NA
J: TRBJ2-1
CDR3: CSARRTAVRWEQFF
DNA: TGCAGTGCGCGCCGGACAGCGGTTCGGTGGGAGCAGTTCTTC

D: NA
V: TRBV29-1
size: NA
J: TRBJ2-1
CDR3: CSVELRGLQFF
DNA: TGCAGCGTTGAATTGCGGGGTTTGCAGTTCTTC

D: NA
V: TRBV5-1
size: many
J: TRBJ2-7
CDR3: CASSLSGGADEQYF
DNA: TGCGCCAGCAGCTTGTCTGGGGGGGCGGACGAGCAGTACTTC

D: NA
V: TRBV4-2
size: many
J: TRBJ1-2
CDR3: CASSQTVLQGFLGGYTF
DNA: TGTGCCAGCAGCCAAACAGTCCTACAGGGTTTTTTAGGTGGCTACACCTTC

D: NA
V: TRBV20-1
size: many
J: TRBJ2-1
CDR3: CSARDVQANEQFF
DNA: TGCAGTGCTAGAGATGTACAGGCCAATGAGCAGTTCTTC

D: TRBD2
V: TRBV24-1
size: few
J: TRBJ2-3
CDR3: CATEAGNTDTQYF
DNA: TGTGCCACCGAAGCGGGAAATACAGATACGCAGTATTTT

D: TRBD2
V: TRBV10-3
size: few
J: TRBJ2-1
CDR3: CAISALIRAGGNEQFF
DNA: TGTGCCATCAGTGCCCTCATTCGAGCGGGAGGGAATGAGCAGTTCTTC

D: NA
V: TRBV3-1
size: NA
J: TRBJ2-5
CDR3: CASSQPGSSETQYF
DNA: TGTGCCAGCAGCCAACCAGGGAGTTCCGAGACCCAGTACTTC

D: TRBD2
V: TRBV5-1
size: few
J: TRBJ2-3
CDR3: CASSQPGLAGGTDTQYF
DNA: TGCGCCAGCAGCCAACCCGGACTAGCGGGAGGAACAGATACGCAGTATTTT

D: NA
V: TRBV15
size: NA
J: TRBJ1-6
CDR3: CATSRRGNSPLHF
DNA: TGTGCCACCAGCCGCCGAGGAAATTCACCCCTCCACTTT

D: NA
V: TRBV6-2/TRBV6-3
size: NA
J: TRBJ1-5
CDR3: CASTDYGSNQPQHF
DNA: TGTGCCAGCACTGATTACGGGAGCAATCAGCCCCAGCATTTT

D: TRBD1
V: TRBV6-1
size: NA
J: TRBJ2-7
CDR3: CASSEDRERYSYEQYF
DNA: TGTGCCAGCAGTGAGGACAGGGAACGGTACAGCTACGAGCAGTACTTC

D: TRBD1
V: TRBV6-2/TRBV6-3
size: NA
J: TRBJ2-1
CDR3: CASSYQGTDLYNEQFF
DNA: TGTGCCAGCAGTTACCAAGGGACAGACCTCTACAATGAGCAGTTCTTC

D: NA
V: TRBV28
size: NA
J: TRBJ2-7
CDR3: CASSSPGYEQYF
DNA: TGTGCCAGCAGTTCCCCAGGGTACGAGCAGTACTTC

D: TRBD2
V: TRBV29-1
size: many
J: TRBJ2-1
CDR3: CSVEGLAGGQGNEQFF
DNA: TGCAGCGTTGAGGGGCTAGCGGGAGGGCAAGGGAATGAGCAGTTCTTC

D: TRBD1
V: TRBV9
size: NA
J: TRBJ2-7
CDR3: CASSVGDRIYEQYF
DNA: TGTGCCAGCAGCGTAGGGGACAGAATCTACGAGCAGTACTTC

D: NA
V: TRBV12-3/TRBV12-4
size: many
J: TRBJ2-3
CDR3: CASSLGGGFADTQYF
DNA: TGTGCCAGCAGTTTAGGCGGCGGTTTCGCAGATACGCAGTATTTT

D: NA
V: TRBV7-9
size: many
J: TRBJ2-1
CDR3: CASSLVQGIDNYNEQFF
DNA: TGTGCCAGCAGCTTAGTGCAGGGGATCGATAACTACAATGAGCAGTTCTTC

D: TRBD1
V: TRBV7-3
size: few
J: TRBJ2-3
CDR3: CASSAKPGQSTDTQYF
DNA: TGTGCCAGCAGCGCGAAACCGGGACAGAGCACAGATACGCAGTATTTT

D: TRBD2
V: TRBV7-8
size: few
J: TRBJ2-1
CDR3: CASSSNGLAGGGQFF
DNA: TGTGCCAGCAGCTCTAACGGACTAGCGGGAGGGGGGCAGTTCTTC

D: NA
V: TRBV24-1
size: few
J: TRBJ2-1
CDR3: CATSDSRWGRGKNEQFF
DNA: TGTGCCACCAGTGATTCTAGGTGGGGCAGGGGCAAAAATGAGCAGTTCTTC

D: TRBD1
V: TRBV30
size: NA
J: TRBJ1-2
CDR3: CAWSLLDRAFYTF
DNA: TGTGCCTGGAGTCTCTTGGACAGGGCGTTTTACACCTTC

D: NA
V: TRBV7-2
size: NA
J: TRBJ1-4
CDR3: CASSLRWGEKLFF
DNA: TGTGCCAGCAGCCTAAGGTGGGGAGAAAAACTGTTTTTT

D: TRBD2
V: TRBV7-8
size: many
J: TRBJ2-1
CDR3: CASSPPGGGSYNEQFF
DNA: TGTGCCAGCAGCCCCCCTGGCGGGGGCTCCTACAATGAGCAGTTCTTC

D: NA
V: TRBV28
size: many
J: TRBJ2-3
CDR3: CATRSWGTDTQYF
DNA: TGTGCCACCCGCAGCTGGGGCACAGATACGCAGTATTTT

D: NA
V: TRBV15
size: NA
J: TRBJ1-6
CDR3: CATSRDREDSPLHF
DNA: TGTGCCACCAGCAGAGACAGGGAAGATTCACCCCTCCACTTT

D: NA
V: TRBV12-3/TRBV12-4
size: many
J: TRBJ2-2
CDR3: CASRRNTGELFF
DNA: TGCGCCAGCAGGAGGAATACCGGGGAGCTGTTTTTT